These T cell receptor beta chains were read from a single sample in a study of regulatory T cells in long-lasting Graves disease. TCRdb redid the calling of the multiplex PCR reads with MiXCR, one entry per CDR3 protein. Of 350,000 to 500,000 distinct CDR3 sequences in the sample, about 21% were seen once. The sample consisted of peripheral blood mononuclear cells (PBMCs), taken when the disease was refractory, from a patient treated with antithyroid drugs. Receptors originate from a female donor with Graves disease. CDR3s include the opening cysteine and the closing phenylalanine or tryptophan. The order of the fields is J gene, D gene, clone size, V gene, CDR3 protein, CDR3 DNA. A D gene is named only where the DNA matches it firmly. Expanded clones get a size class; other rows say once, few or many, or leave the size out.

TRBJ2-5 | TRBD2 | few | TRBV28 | CASSSWGGVQETQYF | TGTGCCAGCAGTTCCTGGGGGGGAGTCCAAGAGACCCAGTACTTC
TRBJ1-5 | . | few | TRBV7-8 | CASSERDIISNQPQHF | TGTGCCAGCAGCGAACGGGACATCATTAGCAATCAGCCCCAGCATTTT
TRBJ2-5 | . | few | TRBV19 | CASTRAAGSVETQYF | TGTGCCAGTACGCGAGCGGCCGGATCTGTGGAGACCCAGTACTTC
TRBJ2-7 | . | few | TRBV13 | CASSLFGLGHEQYF | TGTGCCAGCAGCTTATTTGGTCTAGGTCACGAGCAGTACTTC
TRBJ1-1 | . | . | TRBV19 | CASSRGAWNTEAFF | TGTGCCAGTTCGCGGGGCGCGTGGAACACTGAAGCTTTCTTT
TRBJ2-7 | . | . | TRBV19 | CASSLTDGSYEQYF | TGTGCCAGTAGTCTCACGGACGGATCCTACGAGCAGTACTTC
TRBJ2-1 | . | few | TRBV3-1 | CASSQEGNEQFF | TGTGCCAGCAGCCAAGAGGGGAATGAGCAGTTCTTC
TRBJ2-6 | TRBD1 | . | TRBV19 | CASSMTGGGGANVLTF | TGTGCCAGTAGCATGACAGGGGGAGGGGGGGCCAACGTCCTGACTTTC
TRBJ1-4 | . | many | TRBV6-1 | CASRDTGQTNEKLFF | TGTGCCAGCAGGGACACAGGGCAGACTAATGAAAAACTGTTTTTT
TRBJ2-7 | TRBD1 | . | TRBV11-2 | CTSSLGQGPYEQYF | TGTACCAGCAGCTTAGGACAGGGGCCCTACGAGCAGTACTTC
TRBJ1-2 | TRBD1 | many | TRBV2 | CASSVPGQGLGGYTF | TGTGCCAGCAGTGTTCCGGGACAGGGCTTAGGTGGCTACACCTTC
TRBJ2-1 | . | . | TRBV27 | CASSVGLYNEQFF | TGTGCCAGCAGCGTGGGACTCTACAATGAGCAGTTCTTC
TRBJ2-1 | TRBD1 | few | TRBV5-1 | CASSLGATQGANEQFF | TGCGCCAGCAGCTTGGGGGCAACACAGGGGGCCAATGAGCAGTTCTTC
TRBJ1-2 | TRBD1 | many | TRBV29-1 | CSVDQGGDRTIGYTF | TGCAGCGTTGACCAAGGGGGGGACAGGACAATTGGCTACACCTTC
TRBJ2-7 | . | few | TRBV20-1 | CSATGLGGIEQYF | TGCAGTGCTACCGGGCTAGGGGGAATCGAGCAGTACTTC
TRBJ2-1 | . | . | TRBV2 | CASIEAQSSYNEQFF | TGTGCCAGCATCGAGGCCCAAAGCTCCTACAATGAGCAGTTCTTC
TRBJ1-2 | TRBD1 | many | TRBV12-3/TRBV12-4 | CASSPGTGAASHGYTF | TGTGCCAGCAGCCCCGGGACAGGGGCCGCCTCCCATGGCTACACCTTC
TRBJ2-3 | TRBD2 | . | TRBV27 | CASSPVPSGFTDTQYF | TGTGCCAGCAGTCCGGTACCTAGCGGATTCACAGATACGCAGTATTTT
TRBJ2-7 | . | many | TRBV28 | CASSVRGFSNEQYF | TGTGCCAGCAGTGTCCGGGGATTTTCAAACGAGCAGTACTTC
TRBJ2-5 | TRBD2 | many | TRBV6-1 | CASSEASGKETQYF | TGTGCCAGCAGTGAGGCTAGCGGGAAAGAGACCCAGTACTTC
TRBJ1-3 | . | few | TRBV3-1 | CASTQGGSNTIYF | TGTGCCAGCACCCAAGGGGGAAGCAACACCATATATTTT
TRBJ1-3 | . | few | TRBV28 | CASSLSLGLLDSGNTIYF | TGTGCCAGCAGTTTATCGTTGGGGTTGTTAGACTCCGGAAACACCATATATTTT
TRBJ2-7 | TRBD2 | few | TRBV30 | CAWATSPSGRRNEQYF | TGTGCCTGGGCCACATCGCCTAGCGGGAGAAGGAACGAGCAGTACTTC
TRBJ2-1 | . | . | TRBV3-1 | CASSDGAVRSSYNEQFF | TGTGCCAGCAGCGACGGGGCCGTTCGGAGCTCCTACAATGAGCAGTTCTTC
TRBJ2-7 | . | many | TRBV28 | CASSTTLPDSRQYF | TGTGCCAGCAGTACGACACTCCCGGACTCGAGGCAGTACTTC
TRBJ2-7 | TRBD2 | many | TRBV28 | CASTADGLAGDEQYF | TGTGCCAGCACCGCAGACGGACTAGCGGGAGACGAGCAGTACTTC
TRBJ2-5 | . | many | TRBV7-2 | CASSSTPGRRETQYF | TGTGCCAGCAGCTCAACGCCCGGCCGACGGGAGACCCAGTACTTC
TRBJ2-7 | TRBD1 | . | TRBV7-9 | CASSSEPGQGHSYEQYF | TGTGCCAGCAGCTCAGAACCCGGACAGGGGCACTCCTACGAGCAGTACTTC